This T cell receptor beta chain comes out of a study of blood T cell repertoires in COVID-19 (dated by TCRdb to 2018 to 2021). Regarding the research as a whole: Samples covering the acute and convalescent phases of COVID-19 were provided by collaborators in the United States, Italy and Spain. The prospective study material was composed of cDNA or gDNA derived from T cells, B-cell-depleted T cells, or PBMCs. Subjects who had been exposed to COVID-19, were actively infected with it, or had recovered from it provided the deeply sampled blood TCRbeta repertoires that made up the dataset. A freely available public database, intended as a resource for researchers studying the immune response to SARS-CoV-2, is where the repertoires were released. Samples came from the ongoing ImmuneRACE study (first 160 participants) plus 1,254 subjects from 6 global collaborators. The sample metadata nearly always contained a de-identified subject ID, COVID-19 status, age in years and sex. Where available, HLA class I and class II types were obtained from metadata supplied by the sample provider rather than from assay-based typing.

TCRbeta CDR3 regions were amplified from genomic DNA using the immunoSEQ Assay, a bias-controlled multiplex PCR. Per the original workflow: Nucleated cell counts per sample were estimated from amplification of reference gene primers within the assay. Sequence reads were collapsed and filtered to measure the absolute abundance of every unique TCRbeta CDR3 rearrangement. Productive Simpson clonality was computed per sample as the square root of Simpson's diversity index over productive rearrangements. What TCRdb holds here is the immuneACCESS table cut down to in-frame rearrangements. Part of the clones is not present; checked against another copy, under half of the missing clones reflect an unresolved V gene, and the others are unexplained. For V, J and clone size, that table is used; D and trimming come from the DNA. Counted in this sample were fewer than 250,000 clones; around 80% of them appeared once. The top ten clonotypes cover over 9.5% of the sample.

At one collaborating source in Seattle, patients were enrolled during active infection and were followed longitudinally through the course of disease. Collaborating institutions collected whole blood in K2EDTA tubes following their own protocols. For TCRbeta analysis, collaborators shipped samples in one of three forms: frozen whole blood, isolated PBMCs, or DNA extracted from either of those sample types. Comment on this clone: Its antigen is unknown. No much larger clone is present one base from it, and per-base qualities are unavailable.

V loses 1 base of germline sequence and J loses 0 bases, and the interval between the two ends is 15 bases. CDR1 is given as MDHEN and CDR2 as SYDVKM, both from the germline V gene. The CDR3 runs 17 amino acids, cysteine and phenylalanine included. The sequence is cut down to CDR3 DNA, 51 bases in frame from base 1. Overall study outcomes, separate from this receptor: The amount of clinical and demographic metadata varied by source and participant and was provided uncurated.

The receptor was derived from a woman of 80 years or more with COVID-19, enrolled during active disease. The sample taken for sequencing was peripheral blood. The chain employs TRBV28 and TRBJ1-2, with TRBD1 as a weak D call on 5 bases. The encoded CDR3 is CASSLSSSGGPNYGYTF. The nucleotides are TGTGCCAGCAGTTTATCCTCCTCGGGGGGACCTAACTATGGCTACACCTTC.